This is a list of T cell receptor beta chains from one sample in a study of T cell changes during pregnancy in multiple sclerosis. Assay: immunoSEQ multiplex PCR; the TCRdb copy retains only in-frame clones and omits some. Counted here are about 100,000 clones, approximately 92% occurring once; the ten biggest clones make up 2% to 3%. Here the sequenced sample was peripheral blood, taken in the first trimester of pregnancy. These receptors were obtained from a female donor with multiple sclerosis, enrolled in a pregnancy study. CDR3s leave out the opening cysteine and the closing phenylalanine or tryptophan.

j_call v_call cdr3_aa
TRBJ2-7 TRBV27 ASSLGGGVTYEQY
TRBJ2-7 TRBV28 ASSLSGYRDEQY
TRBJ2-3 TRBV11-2 ASRPGTGERTTQY
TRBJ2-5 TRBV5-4 ASSWGRGTSGQETQY
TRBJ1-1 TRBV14 ASSLIPGTEAF
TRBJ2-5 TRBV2 ASRSGTGQETQY
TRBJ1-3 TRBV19 ASSTLDSSGNTIY
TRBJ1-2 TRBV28 ASSTTTNYGYT
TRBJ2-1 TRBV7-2 ASSSLGTSGREQF
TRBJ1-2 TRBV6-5 ASSYLDRVYYGYT
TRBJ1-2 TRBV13 ASSLGSGGYGYT
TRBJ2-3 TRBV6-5 ASSTYQGLTDTQY
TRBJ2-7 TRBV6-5 ASSKGWLRDEQY
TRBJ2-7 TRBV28 ASSYVQGLSSYEQY
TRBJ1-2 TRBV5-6 ASSADRNPIYGYT
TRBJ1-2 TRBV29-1 SVRSILNYGYT
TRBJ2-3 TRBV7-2 ASRKDRGTSDTQY
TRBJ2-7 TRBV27 ASSLSVGSVSYEQY
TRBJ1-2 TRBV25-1 ASSDYGDYGYT
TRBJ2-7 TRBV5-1 ASRGTSGNYEQY
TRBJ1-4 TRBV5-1 ASSSDPAAKLF
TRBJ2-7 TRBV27 ASSSQSSGRAREQY
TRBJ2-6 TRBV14 ASSLAGANVLT
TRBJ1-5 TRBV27 ASSPRTGLGKGPQH
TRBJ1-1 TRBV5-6 ASSSTGVDEAF
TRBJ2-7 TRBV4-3 ASSYVPYRLCYEQY
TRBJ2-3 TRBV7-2 ASRHLKGGATDTQY
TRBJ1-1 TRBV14 ASSQGSARKAF